This TCR beta chain was identified in a study of immune evolution from preneoplasia to lung adenocarcinoma. Resections took place in Japan or China from about 2014 to 2017. Only in-frame clones appear in the TCRdb table, and some are missing; sequencing was by immunoSEQ multiplex PCR. The table shows 5,900 or so clones, with 70% to 80% occurring only once. In regard to this clone: Antigen: not known.

The CDR3 contains 13 residues. The V end lost 0 bases, the J end lost 8 bases, and 10 bases lay between the germline ends. Germline-derived CDR1 and CDR2 are SGDLS and YYNGEE. Study observations and caveats: KRAS-mutant nodules had the highest T cell clonality.

The rearrangement links TRBV9 to TRBJ2-3; TRBD1 is a possible D gene (6 bases). The TCR was taken from a person between 55 and 80 years old with lung adenocarcinoma. The sequenced sample consisted of FFPE minimally invasive lung adenocarcinoma tissue. CDR3 loop: CASSVAGEGTQYF. CDR3 DNA sequence: TGTGCCAGCAGCGTAGCAGGGGAAGGTACGCAGTATTTT.